This T cell receptor beta chain comes out of a study of a mutant IDH1 vaccine in newly diagnosed glioma. Background on the study: Across weeks 1, 3, 5, 7, 11, 15, 19 and 23, patients received a vaccination each time, eight in all. Treated patients, averaging roughly 40 years, were about 60% male and about 40% female. The earlier regimen, radiotherapy, temozolomide, or both, was most often both.

Libraries were prepared by immunoSEQ multiplex PCR; TCRdb keeps only in-frame clonotypes and omits some of them. The data show 110,000 or so clones, about nine tenths seen once. About this clone itself: Its antigen is unknown.

Described time point: week 11, during vaccination. Vaccination used 300 ug of mutant IDH1 20-mer peptide per dose, with topical imiquimod. Newly diagnosed WHO grade 3 or 4 IDH1-mutant, ATRX-lost astrocytomas were identified in the donors. This material consisted of PBMCs, taken from a glioma patient whose treatment included an IDH1 peptide vaccine. This receptor was obtained from a woman aged 45-65 years with glioma.

The CDR3 DNA is TGTGCCAGCAGCTTAGTCCCCGGGAGGCCCAATGAGCAGTTCTTC. Translated: CASSLVPGRPNEQFF. J is TRBJ2-1 and V is TRBV7-3; 7 bases align to TRBD2. The V and J ends lost 2 bases and 6 bases, in that order; junction bases with no gene match: 7. Germline V gene lookup returns CDR1 SGHTA and CDR2 FQGTGA. CDR3 length equals 15 residues.